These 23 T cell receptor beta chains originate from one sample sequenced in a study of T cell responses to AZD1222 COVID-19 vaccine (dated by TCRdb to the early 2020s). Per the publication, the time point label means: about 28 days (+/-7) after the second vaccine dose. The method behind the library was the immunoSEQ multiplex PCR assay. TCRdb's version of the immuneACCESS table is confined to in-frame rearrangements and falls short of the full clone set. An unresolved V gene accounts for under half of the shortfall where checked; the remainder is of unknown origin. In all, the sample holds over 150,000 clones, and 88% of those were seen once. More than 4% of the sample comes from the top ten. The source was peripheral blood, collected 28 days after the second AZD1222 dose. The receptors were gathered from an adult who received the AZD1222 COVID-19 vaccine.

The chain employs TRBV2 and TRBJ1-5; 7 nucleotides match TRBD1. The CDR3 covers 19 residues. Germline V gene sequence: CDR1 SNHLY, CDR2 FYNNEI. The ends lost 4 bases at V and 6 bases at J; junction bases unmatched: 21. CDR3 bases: TGTGCCAGCAGTGTAAGGGAGGGGGCGAAATCCCGTGTCGGTCAGCCCCAGCATTTT. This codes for CASSVREGAKSRVGQPQHF.

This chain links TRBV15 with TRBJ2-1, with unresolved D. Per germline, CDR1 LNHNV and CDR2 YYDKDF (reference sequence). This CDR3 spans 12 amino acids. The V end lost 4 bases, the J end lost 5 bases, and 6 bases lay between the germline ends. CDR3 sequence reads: CATSIIHNEQFF. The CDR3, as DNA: TGTGCCACCAGCATAATCCACAATGAGCAGTTCTTC.

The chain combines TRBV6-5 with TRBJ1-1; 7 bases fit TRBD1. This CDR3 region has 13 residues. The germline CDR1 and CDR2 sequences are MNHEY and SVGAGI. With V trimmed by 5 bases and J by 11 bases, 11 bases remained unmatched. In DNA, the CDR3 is TGTGCCAGCAGTACCCCAGGGGGTGGGGCCGCTTTCTTT. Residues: CASSTPGGGAAFF.

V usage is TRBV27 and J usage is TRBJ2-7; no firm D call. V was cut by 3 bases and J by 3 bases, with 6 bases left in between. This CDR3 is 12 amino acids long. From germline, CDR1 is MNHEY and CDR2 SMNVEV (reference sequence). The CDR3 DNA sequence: TGTGCCAGCAGTTTGATAGGCTACGAGCAGTACTTC. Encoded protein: CASSLIGYEQYF.

CDR3 nucleotide sequence: TGTGCCACCAACACGGACGGTGGCTACACCTTC. Translating gives CATNTDGGYTF. The chain is built from TRBV6-5 and TRBJ1-2; D is undetermined. CDR3 length: 11 amino acids. CDR1 is MNHEY and CDR2 is SVGAGI in the germline V gene. The germline V and J ends were trimmed by 10 bases and 7 bases, with 13 bases remaining between them.

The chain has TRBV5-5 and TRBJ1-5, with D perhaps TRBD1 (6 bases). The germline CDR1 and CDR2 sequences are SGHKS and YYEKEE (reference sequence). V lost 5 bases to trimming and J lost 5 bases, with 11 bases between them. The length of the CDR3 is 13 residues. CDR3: CASSSDSYQPQHF. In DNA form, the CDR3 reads TGTGCCAGCAGTTCGGACAGCTATCAGCCCCAGCATTTT.

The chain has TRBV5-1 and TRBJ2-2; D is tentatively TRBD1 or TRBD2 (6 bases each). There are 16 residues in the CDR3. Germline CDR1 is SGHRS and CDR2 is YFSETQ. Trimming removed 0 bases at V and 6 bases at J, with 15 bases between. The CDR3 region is CASSLGPHREAGELFF. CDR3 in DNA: TGCGCCAGCAGCTTGGGGCCTCACAGGGAGGCCGGGGAGCTGTTTTTT.

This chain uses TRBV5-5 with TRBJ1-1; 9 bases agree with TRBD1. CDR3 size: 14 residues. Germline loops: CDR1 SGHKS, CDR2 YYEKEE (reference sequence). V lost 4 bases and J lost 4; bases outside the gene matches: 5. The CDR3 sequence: CASSGTGIATEAFF. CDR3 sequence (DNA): TGTGCCAGCAGCGGGACAGGGATTGCCACTGAAGCTTTCTTT.

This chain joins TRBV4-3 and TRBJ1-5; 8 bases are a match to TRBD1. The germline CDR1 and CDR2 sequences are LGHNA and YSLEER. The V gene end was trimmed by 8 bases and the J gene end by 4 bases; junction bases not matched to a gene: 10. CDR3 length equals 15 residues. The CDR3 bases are TGCGCCAGCGCTCCCGGGACAGGAGGAAATCAGCCCCAGCATTTT. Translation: CASAPGTGGNQPQHF.

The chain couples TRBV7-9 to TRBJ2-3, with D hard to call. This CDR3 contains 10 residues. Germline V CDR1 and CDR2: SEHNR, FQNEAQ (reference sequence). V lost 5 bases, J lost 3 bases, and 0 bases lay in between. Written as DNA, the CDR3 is TGTGCCAGCAGCACAGATACGCAGTATTTT. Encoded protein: CASSTDTQYF.

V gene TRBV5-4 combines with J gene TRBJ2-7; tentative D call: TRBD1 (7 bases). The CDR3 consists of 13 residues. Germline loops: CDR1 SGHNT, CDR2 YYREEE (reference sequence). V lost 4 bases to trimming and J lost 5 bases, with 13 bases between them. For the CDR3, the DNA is TGTGCCAGCAGCGTTGACAGGGAGGACGAGCAGTACTTC. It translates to CASSVDREDEQYF. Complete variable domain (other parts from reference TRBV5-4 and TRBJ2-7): ETGVTQSPTHLIKTRGQQVTLRCSSQSGHNTVSWYQQALGQGPQFIFQYYREEENGRGNFPPRFSGLQFPNYSSELNVNALELDDSALYLCASSVDREDEQYFGPGTRLTVT.

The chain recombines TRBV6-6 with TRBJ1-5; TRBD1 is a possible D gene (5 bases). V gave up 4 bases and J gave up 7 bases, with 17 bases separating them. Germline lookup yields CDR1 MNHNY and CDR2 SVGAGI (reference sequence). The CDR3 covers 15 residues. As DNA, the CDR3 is TGTGCCAGCAGTTCCTCCAGGGAGGAGAGGCAGCCCCAGCATTTT. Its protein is CASSSSREERQPQHF.

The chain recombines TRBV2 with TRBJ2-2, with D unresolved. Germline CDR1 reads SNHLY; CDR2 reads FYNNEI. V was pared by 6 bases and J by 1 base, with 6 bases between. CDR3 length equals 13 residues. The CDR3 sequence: CASSRQNTGELFF. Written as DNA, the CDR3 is TGTGCCAGCAGCCGACAGAACACCGGGGAGCTGTTTTTT.

The CDR3 here is CASSLLFGKLFF. The DNA of the CDR3 is TGTGCCAGCAGCTTATTATTCGGGAAACTGTTTTTT. V gene TRBV5-8 combines with J gene TRBJ1-4; D ambiguous. This CDR3 comprises 12 residues. The V end lost 2 bases, the J end lost 11 bases, and 10 bases lay between the germline ends. Germline CDR1 and CDR2: SGHTS and YDEGEE.

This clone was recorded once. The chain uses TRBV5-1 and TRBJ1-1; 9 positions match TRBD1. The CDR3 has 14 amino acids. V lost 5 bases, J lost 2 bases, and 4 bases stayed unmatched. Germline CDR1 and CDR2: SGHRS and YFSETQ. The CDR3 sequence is CASRSQGANTEAFF. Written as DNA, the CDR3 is TGCGCCAGCAGGTCACAGGGGGCCAACACTGAAGCTTTCTTT.

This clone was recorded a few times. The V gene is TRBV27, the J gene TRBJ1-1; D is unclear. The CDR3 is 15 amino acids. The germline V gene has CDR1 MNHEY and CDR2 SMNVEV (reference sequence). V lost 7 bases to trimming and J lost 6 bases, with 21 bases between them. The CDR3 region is CASISLAPPLSEAFF. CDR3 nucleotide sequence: TGTGCCAGCATATCCTTGGCCCCGCCTCTCTCTGAAGCTTTCTTT.

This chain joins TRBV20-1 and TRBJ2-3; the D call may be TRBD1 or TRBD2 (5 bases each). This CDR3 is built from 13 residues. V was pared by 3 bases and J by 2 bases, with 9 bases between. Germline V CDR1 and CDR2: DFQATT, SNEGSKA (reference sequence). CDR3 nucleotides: TGCAGTGCTAGTTCGGGGCCCACAGATACGCAGTATTTT. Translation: CSASSGPTDTQYF.

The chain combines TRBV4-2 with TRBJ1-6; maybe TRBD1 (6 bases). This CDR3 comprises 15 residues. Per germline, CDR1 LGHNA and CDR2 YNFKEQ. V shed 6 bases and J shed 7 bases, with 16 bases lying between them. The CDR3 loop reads CASRPGQNGNSPLHF. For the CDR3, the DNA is TGTGCCAGCAGACCCGGACAGAACGGGAATTCACCCCTCCACTTT.

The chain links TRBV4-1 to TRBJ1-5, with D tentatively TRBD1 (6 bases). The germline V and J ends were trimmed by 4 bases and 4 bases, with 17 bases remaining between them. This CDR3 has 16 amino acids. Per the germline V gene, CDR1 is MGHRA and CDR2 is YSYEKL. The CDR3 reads CASSPLPGGRNQPQHF. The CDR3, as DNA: TGCGCCAGCAGCCCGCTCCCGGGGGGGCGGAATCAGCCCCAGCATTTT.

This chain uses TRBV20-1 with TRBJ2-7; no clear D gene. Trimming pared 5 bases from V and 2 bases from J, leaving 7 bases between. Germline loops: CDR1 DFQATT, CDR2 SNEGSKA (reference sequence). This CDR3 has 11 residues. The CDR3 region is CSARQAYEQYF. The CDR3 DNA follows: TGCAGTGCTCGGCAAGCCTACGAGCAGTACTTC.

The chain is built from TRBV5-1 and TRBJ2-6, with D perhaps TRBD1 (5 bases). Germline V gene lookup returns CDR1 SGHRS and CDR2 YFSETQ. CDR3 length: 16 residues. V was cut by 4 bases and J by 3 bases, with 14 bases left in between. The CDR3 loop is CASSQAAGFGANVLTF. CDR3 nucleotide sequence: TGCGCCAGCAGCCAAGCAGCAGGGTTTGGGGCCAACGTCCTGACTTTC.

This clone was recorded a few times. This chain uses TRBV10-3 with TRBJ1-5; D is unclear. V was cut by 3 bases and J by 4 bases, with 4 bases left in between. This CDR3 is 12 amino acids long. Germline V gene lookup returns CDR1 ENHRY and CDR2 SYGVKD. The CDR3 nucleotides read TGTGCCATCAGTGAAGGGAATCAGCCCCAGCATTTT. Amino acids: CAISEGNQPQHF.

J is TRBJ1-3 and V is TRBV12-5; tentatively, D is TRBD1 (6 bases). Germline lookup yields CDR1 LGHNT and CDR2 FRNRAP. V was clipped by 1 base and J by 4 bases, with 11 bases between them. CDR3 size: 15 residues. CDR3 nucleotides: TGTGCTAGTGGTTTGGCCGGGACAACCGGAAACACCATATATTTT. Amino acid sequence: CASGLAGTTGNTIYF.